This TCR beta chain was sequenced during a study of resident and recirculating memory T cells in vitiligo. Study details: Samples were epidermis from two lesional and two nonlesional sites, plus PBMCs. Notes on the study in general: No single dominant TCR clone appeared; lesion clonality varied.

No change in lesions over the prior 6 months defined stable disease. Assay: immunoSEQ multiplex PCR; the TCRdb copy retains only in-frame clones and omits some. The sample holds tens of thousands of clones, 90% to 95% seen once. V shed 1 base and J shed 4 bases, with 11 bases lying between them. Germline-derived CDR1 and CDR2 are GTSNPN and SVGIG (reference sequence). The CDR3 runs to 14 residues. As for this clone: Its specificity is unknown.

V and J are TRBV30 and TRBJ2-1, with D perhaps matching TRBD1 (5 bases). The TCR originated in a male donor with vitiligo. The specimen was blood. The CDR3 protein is CAWSGGALYNEQFF. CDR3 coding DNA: TGTGCCTGGAGTGGTGGGGCCCTATACAATGAGCAGTTCTTC.